Here is one T cell receptor beta chain with its context. The antigen is unknown. The CDR3 has 12 amino acids. V lost 1 base to trimming and J lost 3 bases, with 4 bases between them. The germline gives CDR1 MDHEN, CDR2 SYDVKM. The sample's time point: pretreatment peripheral blood. Per patient, between 1 and 8 samples were collected at pretreatment and on-treatment time points. This entry belongs to a study of PD-L1 blockade in urothelial cancer. Study overall: Blood analysis occurred 3 weeks (second dose) and 6 weeks after treatment start. The study, taken as a whole, reports: Better progression-free and overall survival followed lower pretreatment blood clonality.

Generated by immunoSEQ multiplex PCR, the TCRdb table keeps only in-frame clones and is missing some. Among tens of thousands of clones listed, around 90% were seen once. This TCR was recovered from a man in his 60s with urothelial cancer. The sample consisted of PBMCs, taken around atezolizumab (anti-PD-L1) treatment. This chain connects TRBV28 to TRBJ2-7; D gene ambiguous. The CDR3 DNA sequence: TGTGCCAGCAGTTTATCTAACTACGAGCAGTACTTC. This codes for CASSLSNYEQYF.